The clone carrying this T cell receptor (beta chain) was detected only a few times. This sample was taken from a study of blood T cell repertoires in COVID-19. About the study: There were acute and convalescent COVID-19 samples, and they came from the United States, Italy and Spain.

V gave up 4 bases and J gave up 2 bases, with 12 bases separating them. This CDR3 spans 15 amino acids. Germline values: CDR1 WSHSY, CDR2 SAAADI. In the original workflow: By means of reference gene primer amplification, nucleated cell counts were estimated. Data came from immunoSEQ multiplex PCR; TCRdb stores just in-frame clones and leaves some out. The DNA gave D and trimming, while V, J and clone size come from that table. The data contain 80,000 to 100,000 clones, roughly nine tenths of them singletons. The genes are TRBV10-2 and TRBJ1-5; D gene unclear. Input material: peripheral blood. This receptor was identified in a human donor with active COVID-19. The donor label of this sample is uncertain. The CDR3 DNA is TGCGCCAGCAGTGGACCCTCCCGGGGCAATCAGCCCCAGCATTTT. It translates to CASSGPSRGNQPQHF.